The 26 T cell receptor beta chains below all came from one sample that was sequenced in a study of T cell changes during pregnancy in multiple sclerosis. This table comes from immunoSEQ multiplex PCR, and its TCRdb copy is limited to in-frame clones, with some not included. The table shows roughly 60,000 clones, with 96% occurring only once. The sample consisted of CD8+ T cells from peripheral blood mononuclear cells, taken after pregnancy. Source of these receptors: a female donor with multiple sclerosis, enrolled in a pregnancy study.

This rearrangement joins TRBV6-5 to TRBJ2-7, with D tentatively TRBD2 (6 bases). This CDR3 region has 13 residues. V shed 3 bases and J shed 5 bases, with 11 bases lying between them. CDR1 MNHEY and CDR2 SVGAGI come from the germline V gene. CDR3: CASSYRGKDEQYF. The CDR3 bases are TGTGCCAGCAGTTATCGGGGGAAGGACGAGCAGTACTTC.

The chain combines TRBV7-2 with TRBJ1-1; D remains unclear. Trimming took 5 bases from V and 0 from J, leaving 13 bases between them. The CDR3 length is 15 residues. Germline V gene lookup returns CDR1 SGHTA and CDR2 FQGNSA. Here the CDR3 DNA reads TGTGCCAGCAGCGCCTCACAGTATATGAACACTGAAGCTTTCTTT. Protein: CASSASQYMNTEAFF.

V is TRBV27 and J is TRBJ1-1, with D maybe TRBD1 (5 bases). V gave up 4 bases and J gave up 4 bases, with 13 bases separating them. The germline CDR1 and CDR2 sequences are MNHEY and SMNVEV (reference sequence). This CDR3 has 14 residues. The CDR3 sequence is CASSSLTGITEAFF. In DNA, the CDR3 is TGTGCCAGCAGTTCCCTTACAGGAATCACTGAAGCTTTCTTT.

V gene TRBV28 combines with J gene TRBJ2-7, with D tentatively TRBD2 (5 bases). This CDR3 comprises 13 residues. Trimming took 2 bases from V and 4 from J, leaving 9 bases between them. Germline CDR1 is MDHEN and CDR2 is SYDVKM. CDR3 bases: TGTGCCAGCAGTTTACTAGCCGGGTACGAGCAGTACTTC. Protein: CASSLLAGYEQYF.

The J gene is TRBJ2-7, the V gene TRBV28; 12 bases align to TRBD2. The trim removed 5 bases at V and 7 bases at J, leaving 12 bases unmatched. There are 16 residues in the CDR3. The germline CDR1 and CDR2 sequences are MDHEN and SYDVKM. CDR3: CASSSRSRTSGIEQYF. The CDR3 region has the DNA TGTGCCAGCAGTAGTAGGAGTAGGACTAGCGGGATAGAGCAGTACTTC.

The rearrangement joins TRBV9 to TRBJ1-1; 7 nucleotides line up with TRBD1. There are 18 residues in the CDR3. J lost 0 bases, V lost 4 bases, and 15 bases had no gene match. Per germline, CDR1 SGDLS and CDR2 YYNGEE. The CDR3 reads CASSNLSQGLVMNTEAFF. The CDR3 coding sequence is TGTGCCAGCAGCAACCTGTCACAGGGGTTAGTAATGAACACTGAAGCTTTCTTT.

The gene calls are TRBV7-9 and TRBJ1-1, with D possibly being TRBD1 (5 bases). Germline V gene sequence: CDR1 SEHNR, CDR2 FQNEAQ (reference sequence). V lost 7 bases and J 1 base, leaving 10 bases between the germline ends. The CDR3 contains 13 residues. The CDR3 nucleotides read TGTGCCAGCACCGCCGGGGGGAACACTGAAGCTTTCTTT. This codes for CASTAGGNTEAFF.

The CDR3 region has the DNA TGTGCCAGCACACAGGGTTTTACCAAGAACACTGAAGCTTTCTTT. This encodes CASTQGFTKNTEAFF. The genes are TRBV28 and TRBJ1-1; tentative D call: TRBD1 (6 bases). This CDR3 has 15 amino acids. Deletions cut 7 bases from V and 1 base from J, with 16 bases between. Germline CDR1 MDHEN, CDR2 SYDVKM.

This chain links TRBV19 with TRBJ2-7, with 8 positions matching TRBD1. The CDR3 sequence is 12 residues long. The V gene end was trimmed by 6 bases and the J gene end by 6 bases; junction bases not matched to a gene: 4. Germline lookup yields CDR1 LNHDA and CDR2 SQIVND (reference sequence). CDR3 residues: CASSQGAFEQYF. CDR3 DNA: TGTGCCAGTAGCCAGGGGGCCTTCGAGCAGTACTTC.

The chain couples TRBV9 to TRBJ1-2; D unresolved. This CDR3 region has 12 residues. V lost 4 bases, J lost 8 bases, and 12 bases lay in between. CDR1 SGDLS and CDR2 YYNGEE come from the germline V gene. CDR3 nucleotides: TGTGCCAGCAGCTCCCTCCCTAAGGGCTACACCTTC. Protein sequence: CASSSLPKGYTF.

The CDR3, as DNA: TGTGCCAGCAGCTTTGCCCAGGGCTATGGCTACACCTTC. Translating it yields CASSFAQGYGYTF. The rearrangement uses TRBV5-5 and TRBJ1-2; the D gene is possibly TRBD1 (5 bases). From germline, CDR1 is SGHKS and CDR2 YYEKEE (reference sequence). The V gene lost 2 bases and the J gene lost 4 bases, with 9 bases spanning the gap. The CDR3 extends over 13 amino acids.

This clone came up once. V usage is TRBV28 and J usage is TRBJ2-3; 8 bases align to TRBD2. The germline CDR1 and CDR2 sequences are MDHEN and SYDVKM. There are 14 residues in the CDR3. V was pared by 2 bases and J by 5 bases, with 3 bases of the junction left unmatched. The CDR3 reads CASSLGTSKDTQYF. CDR3 DNA sequence: TGTGCCAGCAGTTTAGGGACTAGTAAAGATACGCAGTATTTT.

The chain has TRBV5-4 and TRBJ2-7; 8 nucleotides match TRBD1. The CDR3 totals 13 residues. Trimming took 4 bases from V and 5 from J; bases not matched to a gene: 5. The germline V gene encodes CDR1 SGHNT and CDR2 YYREEE (reference sequence). The CDR3 is CASSRQGFHEQYF. The CDR3 nucleotides read TGTGCCAGCAGCAGACAGGGGTTCCACGAGCAGTACTTC.

This clone was counted once. The rearrangement links TRBV5-4 to TRBJ2-6; D is unclear. V dropped 0 bases and J dropped 9 bases, with 7 bases sitting between them. The CDR3 length is 13 residues. The germline CDR1 and CDR2 sequences are SGHNT and YYREEE (reference sequence). The CDR3 loop is CASSLEEDNVLTF. The CDR3 nucleotides are TGTGCCAGCAGCTTGGAAGAGGACAACGTCCTGACTTTC.

The chain employs TRBV14 and TRBJ2-7, with 9 bases lining up with TRBD1. CDR3 length: 15 amino acids. From germline, CDR1 is SGHDN and CDR2 FVKESK. Trimming at V came to 0 bases and at J to 3 bases, leaving 3 bases not matched to a gene. This CDR3 reads CASSQEGQGNYEQYF. Here the CDR3 DNA reads TGTGCCAGCAGCCAAGAGGGACAGGGTAACTACGAGCAGTACTTC. The whole variable domain, remainder taken from reference TRBV14 and TRBJ2-7, is EAGVTQFPSHSVIEKGQTVTLRCDPISGHDNLYWYRRVMGKEIKFLLHFVKESKQDESGMPNNRFLAERTGGTYSTLKVQPAELEDSGVYFCASSQEGQGNYEQYFGPGTRLTVT.

The chain uses TRBV6-5 and TRBJ2-7, with D possibly TRBD2 on 6 matching bases. From germline, CDR1 is MNHEY and CDR2 SVGAGI. V lost 2 bases, J lost 8 bases, and 7 bases lay in between. This CDR3 comprises 11 residues. Here the CDR3 reads CASSYGGKQYF. The CDR3 region has the DNA TGTGCCAGCAGTTACGGCGGGAAGCAGTACTTC.

The V gene is TRBV7-3, the J gene TRBJ2-1, with D perhaps TRBD2 (6 bases). Germline V lookup: CDR1 SGHTA, CDR2 FQGTGA. The CDR3 extends over 13 amino acids. Trimming removed 2 bases from V and 6 bases from J, with 8 bases in between. CDR3 loop: CASSLLTSNEQFF. The DNA for the CDR3 is TGTGCCAGCAGCTTATTGACTAGCAATGAGCAGTTCTTC.

The chain is built from TRBV6-7 and TRBJ2-5; 7 nucleotides line up with TRBD1. TRBV6-7 carries the ORF label, with uncertain function. J gave up 3 bases and V 2 bases, and 6 bases lay outside the gene matches. The CDR3 spans 15 residues. CDR3: CASSYGPTGKETQYF. CDR3 nucleotide sequence: TGTGCCAGCAGTTACGGCCCGACAGGGAAAGAGACCCAGTACTTC.

The chain is built from TRBV6-1 and TRBJ2-5; the D gene is possibly TRBD2 (5 bases). The DNA end lines up better with TRBJ2-7; the J call may be wrong. CDR3 length equals 11 residues. Germline CDR1 and CDR2: MNHNS and SASEGT. This CDR3 is CASEGSYEQYF. The CDR3 region has the DNA TGTGCCAGCGAGGGCTCCTACGAGCAGTACTTC.

This clone was found once. The V and J genes are TRBV15 and TRBJ2-1, with D uncertain. Trimming stripped 1 base from V and 4 bases from J, with 11 bases between. The CDR3 length is 15 residues. Germline CDR1 is LNHNV and CDR2 is YYDKDF (reference sequence). The CDR3 coding sequence is TGTGCCACCAGCAGAGGCACCGACAATTACAATGAGCAGTTCTTC. Translating it yields CATSRGTDNYNEQFF.

This clone was seen only once. V gene TRBV4-3 combines with J gene TRBJ1-4; TRBD1 might be the D (6 bases). CDR1 and CDR2 from the germline V gene are LGHNA and YSLEER. CDR3 length: 15 amino acids. V lost 0 bases, J lost 7 bases, and 12 bases lay in between. CDR3 sequence: CASSQDFADSEKLFF. The CDR3 DNA is TGCGCCAGCAGCCAAGATTTCGCGGACAGTGAAAAACTGTTTTTT.

The chain employs TRBV19 and TRBJ2-1, with D maybe TRBD1 (6 bases). Germline V gives CDR1 LNHDA, CDR2 SQIVND (reference sequence). Trimming left V 8 bases short and J 0 bases short, with 14 bases between. The CDR3 is 15 residues long. DNA of the CDR3: TGTGCCAGTGGGCCGGGGACACGCTCCTACAATGAGCAGTTCTTC. It encodes CASGPGTRSYNEQFF.

The CDR3 sequence: CASSPKVGLLPDTQYF. The CDR3 DNA follows: TGTGCCAGCAGTCCTAAAGTGGGACTATTGCCAGATACGCAGTATTTT. This chain joins TRBV27 and TRBJ2-3; 7 positions agree with TRBD2. Germline V gene data show CDR1 as MNHEY and CDR2 as SMNVEV (reference sequence). Trimming at V came to 5 bases and at J to 4 bases, leaving 12 bases not matched to a gene. This CDR3 region has 16 residues.

The gene calls are TRBV28 and TRBJ2-2, with a weak D call TRBD2 (6 bases). Germline assignment: CDR1 MDHEN and CDR2 SYDVKM. Trimming removed 5 bases at V and 8 bases at J, with 12 bases between. This CDR3 has 13 amino acids. The CDR3 bases are TGTGCCAGCAGTCCCGCCGGGAGTGGGGAGCTGTTTTTT. Protein product: CASSPAGSGELFF.

This chain connects TRBV7-9 to TRBJ2-1; D remains ambiguous. Trimming took 5 bases from V and 0 from J, leaving 17 bases between them. Germline CDR1 is SEHNR and CDR2 is FQNEAQ (reference sequence). CDR3 length: 17 residues. Here the CDR3 DNA reads TGTGCCAGCAGCCCCCCCATGTCCGCCAGCTCCTACAATGAGCAGTTCTTC. This sequence encodes CASSPPMSASSYNEQFF.

The J gene is TRBJ1-2, the V gene TRBV9; a possible D gene is TRBD1 (5 bases). V lost 3 bases and J 4 bases, leaving 13 bases between the germline ends. The germline gives CDR1 SGDLS, CDR2 YYNGEE. The CDR3 runs to 14 residues. The CDR3 DNA reads TGTGCCAGCAGCGAAGGGGTACCTCCCTATGGCTACACCTTC. As protein: CASSEGVPPYGYTF.